The clone carrying this T cell receptor (beta chain) was seen a handful of times. TCRdb called the 5' RACE reads again in MiXCR, with one record for every CDR3 protein. The table includes approximately 260,000 distinct CDR3 sequences, around an eighth detected once. The germline gives CDR1 SGDLS, CDR2 YYNGEE. Deletions cut 2 bases from V and 2 bases from J, with 5 bases between. This CDR3 is built from 13 residues. This record belongs to a study of identical twins. The chain is built from TRBV9 and TRBJ1-3, with unresolved D. This TCR was sampled from a woman aged 18-29 years in good health. The sample comprised memory (CD45RO+) T cells sorted from blood. The CDR3 region has the DNA TGTGCCAGCAGCGTTGAGACTGGAAACACCATATATTTT. Encoded protein: CASSVETGNTIYF. Full variable domain (missing parts from reference TRBV9 and TRBJ1-3): DSGVTQTPKHLITATGQRVTLRCSPRSGDLSVYWYQQSLDQGLQFLIQYYNGEERAKGNILERFSAQQFPDLHSELNLSSLELGDSALYFCASSVETGNTIYFGEGSWLTVV.